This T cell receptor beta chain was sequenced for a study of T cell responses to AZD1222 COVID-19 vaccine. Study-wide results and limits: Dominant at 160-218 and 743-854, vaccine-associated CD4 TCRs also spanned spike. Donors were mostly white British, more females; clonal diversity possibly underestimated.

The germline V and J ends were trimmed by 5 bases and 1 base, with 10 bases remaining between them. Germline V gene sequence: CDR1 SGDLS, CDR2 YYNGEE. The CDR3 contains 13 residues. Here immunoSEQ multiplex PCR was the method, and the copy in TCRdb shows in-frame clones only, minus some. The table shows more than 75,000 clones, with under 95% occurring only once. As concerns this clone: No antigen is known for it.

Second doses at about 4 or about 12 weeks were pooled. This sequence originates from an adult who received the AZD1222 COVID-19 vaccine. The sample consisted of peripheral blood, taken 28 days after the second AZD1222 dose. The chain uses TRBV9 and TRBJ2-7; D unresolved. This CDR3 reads CASRSDSSYEQYF. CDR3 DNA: TGTGCCAGCAGGTCCGATTCGTCCTACGAGCAGTACTTC.